This note documents a single T cell receptor (beta chain) sequence. The antigen remains unidentified. This sample is part of a study of blood T cells in healthy people across ages. Notes on the study in general: Older age went with lower TCR beta diversity per million T cells, in a roughly linear way.

A J-beta primer mix and a sample-barcoded 5' primer were used in a second PCR of roughly 7 to 12 cycles. Each of the cDNA molecules was tagged by a template-switch adaptor with 12 random nucleotides. TCRdb recomputed calls from the 5' RACE reads with MiXCR, one row per CDR3 protein. The sample holds about 720,000 distinct CDR3 sequences, roughly 25% seen once. The CDR3 loop spans 13 amino acids. V gave up 6 bases and J gave up 4 bases, with 13 bases separating them. Germline-derived CDR1 and CDR2 are SGHTA and FQGTGA. Drawn from each donor were ten milliliters of peripheral blood. The data were also submitted as part of a second study, on T cells of mothers and their children. That report notes: Material was donated by three healthy Caucasian mothers and their six children.

The chain links TRBV7-3 to TRBJ2-7; D call uncertain. The clonotype comes from a boy between 10 and 17 years old in good health. Source material: blood. The CDR3 region is CASSLKDGYEQYF. CDR3 DNA sequence: TGTGCCAGCAGTCTTAAGGACGGATACGAGCAGTACTTC.